This T cell receptor (beta chain) was sequenced during a study of CD8 T cells in ankylosing spondylitis. As for this clonotype: What it binds is unknown.

Study conclusions and caveats: Ankylosing spondylitis blood appeared to carry a characteristic TCR beta motif of roughly eight highly homologous variants.

V lost 6 bases and J 5 bases, leaving 14 bases between the germline ends. CDR1 is ENHRY and CDR2 is SYGVKD in the germline V gene. The CDR3 sequence is 14 residues long. TCRdb itself ran the 5' RACE reads through MiXCR, one entry per CDR3 protein. Of 750,000 to 850,000 distinct CDR3 sequences in the sample, approximately 12% were seen once. This receptor was obtained from a male donor with ankylosing spondylitis. The chain joins TRBV10-3 to TRBJ2-1; D is unclear. Source material: blood, either unsorted or a sorted T cell fraction (not recorded which). The CDR3, as DNA: TGTGCCATCAGCCCCTTCGGCAGTCACAATGAGCAGTTCTTC. The encoded protein is CAISPFGSHNEQFF.